Only a few counts were recorded for the clone carrying this TCR beta chain. Its cognate antigen is unknown. This specimen comes from a study of OX40 agonist ivuxolimab in advanced cancers. The method was immunoSEQ multiplex PCR; TCRdb's version includes in-frame clones alone and lacks a portion of them. The table shows about 93,000 clones, with roughly nine tenths occurring only once. General study points: The study observed clonal expansion of CD4+ and CD8+ blood T cells by week 6 at 0.1 to 3.0 mg/kg.

V was clipped by 5 bases and J by 5 bases; unmatched bases: 6. The CDR3 has 13 amino acids. Germline assignment: CDR1 GTSNPN and CDR2 SVGIG (reference sequence). This receptor was taken from an adult with an advanced solid tumor such as melanoma, head and neck, liver or kidney cancer. This specimen consisted of CD4+ or CD8+ T cells sorted from blood, obtained in a trial of the OX40 agonist ivuxolimab. The V gene is TRBV30, the J gene TRBJ1-1; TRBD1 matches 9 bases. CDR3 amino acids: CAWAGQGRTEAFF. CDR3 in DNA: TGTGCCTGGGCTGGACAGGGGAGAACTGAAGCTTTCTTT.